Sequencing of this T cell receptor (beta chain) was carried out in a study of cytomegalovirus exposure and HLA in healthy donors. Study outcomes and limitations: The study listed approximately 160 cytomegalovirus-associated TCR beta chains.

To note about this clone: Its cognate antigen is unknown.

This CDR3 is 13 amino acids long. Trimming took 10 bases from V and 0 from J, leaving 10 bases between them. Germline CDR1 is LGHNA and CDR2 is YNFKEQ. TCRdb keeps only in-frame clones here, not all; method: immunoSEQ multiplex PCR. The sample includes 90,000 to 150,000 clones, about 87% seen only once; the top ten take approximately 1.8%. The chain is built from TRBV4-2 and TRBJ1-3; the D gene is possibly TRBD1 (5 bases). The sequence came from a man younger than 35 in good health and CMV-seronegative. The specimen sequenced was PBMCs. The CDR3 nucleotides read TGTGCCATCAGACAGTCCTCTGGAAACACCATATATTTT. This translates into CAIRQSSGNTIYF.